Listed below are T cell receptor beta chains from one sample, sequenced in a study of blood T cell repertoires in COVID-19. Clones were read by immunoSEQ multiplex PCR, and TCRdb kept only the in-frame ones, dropping some. The repertoire holds 180,000 or so clones, with around nine tenths as singletons. The sequencing sample was made of peripheral blood. Receptors originate from a man younger than 35 with active or convalescent COVID-19. CDR3s include the opening cysteine and the closing phenylalanine or tryptophan. The D gene is left open where the match is weak. A clone size is listed for some rows: how often the clone was seen (once, few, many), or a class if it is expanded.

d_gene | j_gene | abundance | v_gene | len | CDR3aa | CDR3nt
TRBD1 | TRBJ2-1 | NA | TRBV19 | 13 | CASFRTGTNEQFF | TGTGCCAGTTTCCGGACAGGAACAAACGAGCAGTTCTTC
TRBD1 | TRBJ1-5 | NA | TRBV5-8 | 15 | CASSLETGGNQPQHF | TGTGCCAGCAGCTTGGAGACAGGGGGGAATCAGCCCCAGCATTTT
TRBD1 | TRBJ1-1 | NA | TRBV11-3 | 15 | CASSPGQGEVTEAFF | TGTGCCAGCAGCCCCGGTCAGGGGGAGGTCACTGAAGCTTTCTTT
NA | TRBJ1-2 | once | TRBV19 | 13 | CASSIRGGYGYTF | TGTGCCAGTAGTATCAGGGGTGGCTATGGCTACACCTTC
NA | TRBJ1-2 | NA | TRBV30 | 11 | CAWSRGSGYTF | TGTGCCTGGAGTAGGGGGTCGGGCTACACCTTC
TRBD1 | TRBJ2-1 | NA | TRBV12-5 | 18 | CASGLDGLTGAFNNEQFF | TGTGCTAGTGGTTTGGACGGACTTACAGGGGCGTTTAACAATGAGCAGTTCTTC
NA | TRBJ1-2 | NA | TRBV6-5 | 11 | CAGAEGSGYTF | TGTGCCGGAGCTGAGGGTTCTGGCTACACCTTC
NA | TRBJ1-1 | NA | TRBV6-1 | 13 | CASSERGNTEAFF | TGTGCCAGCAGTGAACGCGGGAACACTGAAGCTTTCTTT
TRBD2 | TRBJ2-1 | NA | TRBV9 | 16 | CASSQQVGLAGTEQFF | TGTGCCAGCAGCCAGCAGGTAGGACTAGCGGGCACAGAGCAGTTCTTC
TRBD1 | TRBJ2-5 | NA | TRBV28 | 18 | CASSPSGQGAPGSETQYF | TGTGCCAGCAGCCCATCGGGACAGGGTGCCCCGGGCAGTGAGACCCAGTACTTC
TRBD1 | TRBJ1-1 | NA | TRBV11-2 | 15 | CASSARTGPGTEAFF | TGTGCCAGCAGCGCTAGGACAGGGCCCGGGACTGAAGCTTTCTTT
TRBD1 | TRBJ1-5 | NA | TRBV6-6 | 13 | CASKGQSNQPQHF | TGTGCCAGCAAGGGACAGAGTAATCAGCCCCAGCATTTT
NA | TRBJ1-4 | once | TRBV18 | 14 | CASSPGQQGEKLFF | TGTGCCAGCTCACCGGGACAACAAGGGGAAAAACTGTTTTTT
NA | TRBJ1-2 | NA | TRBV24-1 | 16 | CATSDHTSLGNYGYTF | TGTGCCACCAGTGACCATACATCCCTCGGGAACTATGGCTACACCTTC
NA | TRBJ1-5 | NA | TRBV6-1 | 15 | CASSDSGTYNQPQHF | TGTGCCAGCAGTGATAGCGGGACATACAATCAGCCCCAGCATTTT
TRBD2 | TRBJ2-1 | NA | TRBV7-8 | 17 | CASSLTSGLAGLNEQFF | TGTGCCAGCAGCTTAACGTCGGGACTAGCGGGACTCAATGAGCAGTTCTTC
TRBD1 | TRBJ1-6 | NA | TRBV10-2 | 14 | CASSGTESNSPLHF | TGCGCCAGCAGCGGGACAGAGAGTAATTCACCCCTCCACTTT
TRBD2 | TRBJ2-1 | NA | TRBV3-1/TRBV3-2 | 18 | CASSHGTSGGAKYNEQFF | TGTGCCAGCAGCCACGGGACTAGCGGGGGGGCCAAGTACAATGAGCAGTTCTTC
NA | TRBJ2-7 | NA | TRBV7-9 | 15 | CASSLGPHRSYEQYF | TGTGCCAGCAGCTTAGGCCCACATCGTTCCTACGAGCAGTACTTC
NA | TRBJ1-5 | NA | TRBV27 | 14 | CASRNLQGTQPQHF | TGTGCCAGCAGGAACCTACAGGGAACCCAGCCCCAGCATTTT
TRBD1 | TRBJ1-5 | NA | TRBV6-2/TRBV6-3 | 14 | CASSSGQRPQPQHF | TGTGCCAGCAGTTCGGGACAGCGGCCTCAGCCCCAGCATTTT
TRBD2 | TRBJ2-7 | NA | TRBV6-1 | 16 | CASSEDPSAGGYEQYF | TGTGCCAGCAGTGAAGACCCGTCGGCGGGAGGCTACGAGCAGTACTTC
NA | TRBJ1-5 | NA | TRBV19 | 15 | CASSSRQYSNQPQHF | TGTGCCAGTAGTAGTCGACAGTATAGCAATCAGCCCCAGCATTTT
TRBD1 | TRBJ2-1 | once | TRBV5-1 | 15 | CASTTLTGQGNEQFF | TGCGCCAGCACGACTCTCACGGGACAGGGTAATGAGCAGTTCTTC
TRBD1 | TRBJ1-5 | NA | TRBV20-1 | 15 | CSASDPDRGFQPQHF | TGCAGTGCTAGTGACCCTGACAGGGGGTTTCAGCCCCAGCATTTT
TRBD1 | TRBJ1-1 | NA | TRBV25-1 | 15 | CASSTRTGPNTEAFF | TGTGCCAGCAGTACCCGGACAGGACCGAACACTGAAGCTTTCTTT
NA | TRBJ1-4 | NA | TRBV7-9 | 15 | CASSLGSPSNEKLFF | TGTGCCAGCAGCTTAGGCAGTCCCTCTAATGAAAAACTGTTTTTT
NA | TRBJ2-1 | NA | TRBV3-1/TRBV3-2 | 16 | CASSHEFPSSYNEQFF | TGTGCCAGCAGCCACGAATTCCCCAGCTCCTACAATGAGCAGTTCTTC
NA | TRBJ2-3 | once | TRBV27 | 15 | CASRIRSGNTDTQYF | TGTGCCAGCCGTATTCGTAGCGGAAACACAGATACGCAGTATTTT
TRBD2 | TRBJ2-5 | NA | TRBV5-1 | 13 | CASSREGQETQYF | TGCGCCAGCAGTCGGGAGGGCCAAGAGACCCAGTACTTC
TRBD2 | TRBJ2-1 | NA | TRBV7-8 | 16 | CASSLGWGGAYNEQFF | TGTGCCAGCAGCTTAGGCTGGGGAGGGGCCTACAATGAGCAGTTCTTC